This TCR beta chain is drawn from a study of cytomegalovirus exposure and HLA in healthy donors. The CDR3 spans 13 residues. The germline CDR1 and CDR2 sequences are SGHNT and YYREEE (reference sequence). V was trimmed by 2 bases and J by 2 bases, leaving 8 bases between them. PCR amplification relied on 60 Vbeta primers (plus 13 Jbeta primers). In the original analysis: Unique TCR beta chains totaled 65 million to 95 million in a later count, with roughly 11 million of them shared. Generated by immunoSEQ multiplex PCR, the TCRdb table keeps only in-frame clones and is missing some. V, J and clone size are those of that table, while D and trimming were read from the DNA. The sample lists 93,000 or so clones, 76% occurring once.

The V gene is TRBV5-4, the J gene TRBJ2-7, with D perhaps TRBD2 (5 bases). Specimen: PBMCs. The TCR comes from a woman aged 18-30 years in good health and CMV-seropositive. CDR3 sequence: CASSLPGTYEQYF. The CDR3 DNA reads as TGTGCCAGCAGCTTACCGGGAACCTACGAGCAGTACTTC.